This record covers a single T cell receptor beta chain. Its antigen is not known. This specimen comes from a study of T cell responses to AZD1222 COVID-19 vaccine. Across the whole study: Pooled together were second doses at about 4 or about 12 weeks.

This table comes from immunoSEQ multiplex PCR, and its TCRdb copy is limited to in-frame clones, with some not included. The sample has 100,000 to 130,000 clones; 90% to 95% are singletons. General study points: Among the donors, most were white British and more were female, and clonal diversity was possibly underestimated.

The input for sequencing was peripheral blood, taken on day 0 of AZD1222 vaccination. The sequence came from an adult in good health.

The chain's CDR3 is CASSLIPRDGNTEAFF. DNA of the CDR3: TGTGCCAGCAGTTTAATTCCCCGGGATGGGAACACTGAAGCTTTCTTT. The V gene is TRBV27, the J gene TRBJ1-1; D uncertain. Germline V gives CDR1 MNHEY, CDR2 SMNVEV (reference sequence). Trimming shortened V by 2 bases and J by 1 base, and 14 bases separated the two germline ends. This CDR3 comprises 16 residues.